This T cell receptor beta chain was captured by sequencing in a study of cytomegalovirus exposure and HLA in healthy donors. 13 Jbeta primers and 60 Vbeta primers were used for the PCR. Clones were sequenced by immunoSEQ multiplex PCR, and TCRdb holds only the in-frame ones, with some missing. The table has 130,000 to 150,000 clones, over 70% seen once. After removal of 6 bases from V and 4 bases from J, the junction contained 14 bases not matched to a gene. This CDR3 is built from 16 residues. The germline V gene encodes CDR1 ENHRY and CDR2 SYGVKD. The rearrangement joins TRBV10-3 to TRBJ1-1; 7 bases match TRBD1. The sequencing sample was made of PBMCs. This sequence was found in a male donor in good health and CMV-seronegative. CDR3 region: CAIRVPGQLGGTEAFF. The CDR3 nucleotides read TGTGCCATCAGGGTACCGGGACAGCTCGGTGGCACTGAAGCTTTCTTT.